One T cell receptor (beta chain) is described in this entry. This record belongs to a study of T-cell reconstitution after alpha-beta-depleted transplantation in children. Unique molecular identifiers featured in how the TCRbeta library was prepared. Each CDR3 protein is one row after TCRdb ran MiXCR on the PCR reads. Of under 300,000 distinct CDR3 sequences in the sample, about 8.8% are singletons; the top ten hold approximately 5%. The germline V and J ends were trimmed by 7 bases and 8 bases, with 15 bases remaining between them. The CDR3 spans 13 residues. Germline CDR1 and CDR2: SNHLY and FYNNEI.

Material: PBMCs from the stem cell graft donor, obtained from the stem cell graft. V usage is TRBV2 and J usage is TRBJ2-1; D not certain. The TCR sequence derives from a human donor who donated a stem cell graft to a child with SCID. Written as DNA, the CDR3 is TGTGCCAGCATGGACCCCTCTTCCCATGAGCAGTTCTTC. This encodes CASMDPSSHEQFF.